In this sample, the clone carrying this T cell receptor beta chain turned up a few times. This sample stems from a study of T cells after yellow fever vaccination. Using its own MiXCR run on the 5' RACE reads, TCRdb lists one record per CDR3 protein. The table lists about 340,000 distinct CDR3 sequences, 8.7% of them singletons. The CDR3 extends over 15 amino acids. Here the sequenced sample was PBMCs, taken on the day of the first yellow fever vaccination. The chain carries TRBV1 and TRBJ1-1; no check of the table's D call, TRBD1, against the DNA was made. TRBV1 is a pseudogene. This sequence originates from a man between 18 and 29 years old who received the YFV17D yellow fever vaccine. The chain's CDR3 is CTSSQWGRQNTEAFF. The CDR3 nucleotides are TGCACCAGCAGCCAATGGGGCCGTCAGAACACTGAAGCTTTCTTT.